These 13 T cell receptor beta chains were sequenced from one sample in a study of T cell repertoires in cytomegalovirus infection (dated by TCRdb to the late 2010s). The treatment or condition label corresponds to: in vitro stimulation with specific CMV peptide epitopes to enrich CMV-specific T cells. Sequencing was performed on an Illumina HiSeq 1500. In-frame beta chains were kept once TCRdb had trimmed the public reads at Q25 with fastp and called clones with MiXCR. For every CDR3 protein sequence, its rows merge into one entry that carries the most common genes and DNA. In this sample the table shows roughly 860,000 distinct CDR3 sequences, over 25% of which occur a single time. The ten biggest clones cover 9.5% to 15% of the sample. For these receptors, no antigen is known. The sequencing used cultured CD8+ T cells from PBMCs, collected from culture after CMV antigen stimulation. The receptors derive from a human donor in good health (CMV status not recorded). Some clones in this sample may be carry-over from other donors' samples.

This clonotype showed up just a few times. CDR3 nucleotides: TGTGCCAGCAGCACCCCTGACAGGGGGCCGGAGACCCAGTACTTC. It is translated as CASSTPDRGPETQYF. The chain has TRBV7-6 and TRBJ2-5; 10 bases are a match to TRBD1. V lost 5 bases to trimming and J lost 5 bases; unmatched junction nucleotides: 8. CDR1 and CDR2 (germline): SGHVS, FNYEAQ. CDR3 length: 15 residues.

The chain has TRBV15 and TRBJ2-3; 9 bases map to TRBD2. CDR1 and CDR2 from the germline V gene are LNHNV and YYDKDF (reference sequence). The V and J ends lost 10 bases and 3 bases, in that order; junction bases with no gene match: 14. The CDR3 covers 16 residues. The CDR3 nucleotides are TGTGCCAGCCGTGCTATGCGGGGGGGCCTGACAGATACGCAGTATTTT. It encodes CASRAMRGGLTDTQYF.

The chain is built from TRBV6-1 and TRBJ1-1; unclear D gene. Per the germline V gene, CDR1 is MNHNS and CDR2 is SASEGT. Trimming stripped 0 bases from V and 1 base from J, with 9 bases between. This CDR3 spans 15 amino acids. For the CDR3, the DNA is TGTGCCAGCAGTGAAGCGGCCGAGGGGAACACTGAAGCTTTCTTT. Residues: CASSEAAEGNTEAFF.

The chain uses TRBV27 and TRBJ2-4; TRBD1 matches 9 bases. CDR3 length: 14 amino acids. With 5 bases clipped from V and 5 bases from J, the junction kept 4 bases outside the gene matches. Per germline, CDR1 MNHEY and CDR2 SMNVEV (reference sequence). Here the CDR3 DNA reads TGTGCCAGCAGTATACAGGGGGCCGAAAACATTCAGTACTTC. This gives the protein CASSIQGAENIQYF.

This sequence joins TRBV2 and TRBJ1-1; D remains ambiguous. Germline lookup yields CDR1 SNHLY and CDR2 FYNNEI. The germline V and J ends were trimmed by 2 bases and 3 bases, with 13 bases remaining between them. CDR3 length equals 15 residues. The CDR3 DNA is TGTGCCAGCAGTGAATTGGTCCGGAGGGACACTGAAGCTTTCTTT. It encodes CASSELVRRDTEAFF.

This clonotype was seen a few times. V usage is TRBV6-2 or TRBV6-3 and J usage is TRBJ2-7; 12 bases fit TRBD2. Germline values: CDR1 MNHEY, CDR2 SVGEGT. The CDR3 has 17 residues. V gave up 2 bases and J gave up 3 bases; unmatched junction bases: 8. The CDR3 coding sequence is TGTGCCAGCAGTTACCCCTTATTGACTAGCGGGGGCTACGAGCAGTACTTC. Its translation: CASSYPLLTSGGYEQYF.

This clonotype has a handful of counts. The rearrangement uses TRBV25-1 and TRBJ1-1; D may be TRBD1 (6 bases). Germline CDR1 is MGHDK and CDR2 is SYGVNS. V shed 4 bases and J shed 7 bases, with 10 bases lying between them. The CDR3 is 12 residues long. CDR3: CASSAGTLEAFF. The CDR3 DNA is TGTGCCAGCAGTGCTGGGACACTTGAAGCTTTCTTT.

Note on this clonotype: Given the absence of the conserved phenylalanine or tryptophan at the CDR3 end, a read error is likely. V gene TRBV5-1 combines with J gene TRBJ2-7, with D unclear. CDR3 length equals 12 residues. Trimming removed 4 bases from V and 6 bases from J, with 11 bases in between. Germline-derived CDR1 and CDR2 are SGHRS and YFSETQ. The CDR3 region has the DNA TGCGCCAGCAGCCCCGGTGTCAGCGAGCAGTACTCC. It encodes CASSPGVSEQYS.

The genes are TRBV7-6 and TRBJ2-7; 12 positions match TRBD1. Germline V gene sequence: CDR1 SGHVS, CDR2 FNYEAQ. The CDR3 contains 15 residues. With V trimmed by 5 bases and J by 5 bases, 7 bases remained unmatched. The CDR3 coding sequence is TGTGCCAGCAGCGACCGGGACAGGGGGCTCGACGAGCAGTACTTC. This encodes CASSDRDRGLDEQYF. The variable domain in full, completed from reference TRBV7-6 and TRBJ2-7, reads GAGVSQSPRYKVTKRGQDVALRCDPISGHVSLYWYRQALGQGPEFLTYFNYEAQQDKSGLPNDRFSAERPEGSISTLTIQRTEQRDSAMYRCASSDRDRGLDEQYFGPGTRLTVT.

The chain combines TRBV27 with TRBJ2-3; 11 nucleotides align to TRBD2. V gave up 4 bases and J gave up 3 bases; unmatched junction bases: 3. Per germline, CDR1 MNHEY and CDR2 SMNVEV (reference sequence). The CDR3 totals 15 residues. CDR3 sequence: CASSWGLAETDTQYF. CDR3 nucleotides: TGTGCCAGCAGTTGGGGACTAGCGGAGACAGATACGCAGTATTTT.

CDR3 DNA: TGTGCCAGCAGTGAATGGGACAGGCAACGAGAGACCCAGTACTTC. This translates into CASSEWDRQRETQYF. This chain uses TRBV2 with TRBJ2-5, with 8 nucleotides matching TRBD1. The junction had 6 bases not matched to a gene; V was cut back by 2 bases and J by 4 bases. CDR3 length: 15 residues. Germline loops: CDR1 SNHLY, CDR2 FYNNEI.

The rearrangement links TRBV19 to TRBJ1-5; 7 positions agree with TRBD1. Trimming removed 6 bases from V and 0 bases from J; junction bases left unmatched: 8. Per the germline V gene, CDR1 is LNHDA and CDR2 is SQIVND (reference sequence). The CDR3 is made up of 16 amino acids. The CDR3 loop is CASSPDRVYSNQPQHF. CDR3 DNA: TGTGCCAGTAGCCCCGACAGGGTCTATAGCAATCAGCCCCAGCATTTT.

The chain uses TRBV7-9 and TRBJ2-5, with no clear D. There are 13 residues in the CDR3. Germline CDR1 is SEHNR and CDR2 is FQNEAQ (reference sequence). The V end lost 8 bases, the J end lost 3 bases, and 13 bases lay between the germline ends. CDR3 in DNA: TGTGCCAGCTGGTCTCGCGGAGAAGAGACCCAGTACTTC. Its translation is CASWSRGEETQYF.